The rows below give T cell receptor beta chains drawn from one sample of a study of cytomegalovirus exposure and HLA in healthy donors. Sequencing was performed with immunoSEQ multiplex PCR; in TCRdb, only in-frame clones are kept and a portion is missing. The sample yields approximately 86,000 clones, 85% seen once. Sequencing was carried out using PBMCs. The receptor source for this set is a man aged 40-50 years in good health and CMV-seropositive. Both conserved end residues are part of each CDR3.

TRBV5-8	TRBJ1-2	CASSRIQGNAYGYTF
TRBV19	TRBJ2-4	CASSIPGLAKNIQYF
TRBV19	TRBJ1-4	CASSIAEKLFF
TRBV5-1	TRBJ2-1	CASSWGLVAGERHNEQFF
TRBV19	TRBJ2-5	CASSPREPQETQYF
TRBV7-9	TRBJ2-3	CASSPRSGGAFPDTQYF
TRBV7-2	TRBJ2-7	CASSVTGTGTYEQYF
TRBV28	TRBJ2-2	CASQTRAVNTGELFF
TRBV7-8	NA	CASSPRGMTYEQYF
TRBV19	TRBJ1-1	CASSRQGNTEAFF
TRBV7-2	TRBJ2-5	CASSLARVETQYF
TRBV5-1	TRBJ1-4	CASSPQSRGNEKLFF
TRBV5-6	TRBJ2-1	CASSLVSGRVGNEQFF
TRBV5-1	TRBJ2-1	CASSISGTSGRGQFF
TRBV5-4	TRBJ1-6	CAAGTEYNSPLHF
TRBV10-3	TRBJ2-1	CAISESGNVAGYNEQFF
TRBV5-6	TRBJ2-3	CASSLGPSESTDTQYF
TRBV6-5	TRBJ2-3	CASSYSPGGLDTQYF